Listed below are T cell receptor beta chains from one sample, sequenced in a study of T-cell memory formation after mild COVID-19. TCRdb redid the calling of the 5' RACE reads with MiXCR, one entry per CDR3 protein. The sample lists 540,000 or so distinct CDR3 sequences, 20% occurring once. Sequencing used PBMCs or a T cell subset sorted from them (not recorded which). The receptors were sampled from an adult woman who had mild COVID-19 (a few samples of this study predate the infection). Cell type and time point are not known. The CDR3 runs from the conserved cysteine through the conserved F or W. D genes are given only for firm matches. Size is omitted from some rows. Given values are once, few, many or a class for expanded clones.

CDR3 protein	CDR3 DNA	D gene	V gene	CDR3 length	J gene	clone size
CASSLESMGTDTQYF	TGTGCCAGCAGCTTGGAAAGTATGGGCACAGATACGCAGTATTTT	NA	TRBV11-2	15	TRBJ2-3	few
CAISGGEETQYF	TGTGCCATCAGCGGCGGGGAAGAGACCCAGTACTTC	NA	TRBV10-3	12	TRBJ2-5	NA
CSARDRGRLYEQYF	TGCAGTGCTAGAGACAGGGGGCGGTTGTACGAGCAGTACTTC	TRBD1	TRBV20-1	14	TRBJ2-7	few
CASSLVAGVLQETQYF	TGTGCCAGCAGTTTGGTAGCGGGAGTACTTCAAGAGACCCAGTACTTC	TRBD2	TRBV12-3/TRBV12-4	16	TRBJ2-5	few
CASSGDRSNQPQHF	TGTGCCAGCAGCGGGGACAGATCGAATCAGCCCCAGCATTTT	TRBD1	TRBV6-1	14	TRBJ1-5	NA
CASSPPGLAETGELFF	TGCGCCAGCAGCCCCCCCGGACTAGCGGAAACCGGGGAGCTGTTTTTT	TRBD2	TRBV5-1	16	TRBJ2-2	NA
CASSLGMGETQYF	TGCGCCAGCAGCTTGGGGATGGGAGAGACCCAGTACTTC	NA	TRBV5-1	13	TRBJ2-5	NA
CASSLERLGAYF	TGTGCCAGCAGCTTAGAGAGGCTCGGGGCGTACTTC	NA	TRBV7-8	12	TRBJ2-5	few
CASTPEGGRVYNEQFF	TGTGCCAGCACCCCGGAGGGCGGGAGGGTTTACAATGAGCAGTTCTTC	TRBD2	TRBV5-6	16	TRBJ2-1	few
CASSRTAFGGYTF	TGTGCCAGCAGTCGAACCGCCTTCGGGGGCTACACCTTC	NA	TRBV2	13	TRBJ1-2	NA
CDSSEVTGSTDTQYF	TGTGACAGCAGTGAAGTAACAGGGAGCACAGATACGCAGTATTTT	NA	TRBV6-1	15	TRBJ2-3	NA
CASSFPVPEANTQYF	TGTGCCAGCAGTTTCCCCGTCCCGGAGGCAAATACGCAGTATTTT	NA	TRBV12-3/TRBV12-4	15	TRBJ2-3	many
CASSLTGTGATEAFF	TGTGCCAGCAGCTTAACCGGGACAGGGGCCACTGAAGCTTTCTTT	TRBD1	TRBV7-3	15	TRBJ1-1	few
CASSPSSGPRHTQYF	TGTGCCAGCAGCCCGTCTAGCGGGCCCAGACATACGCAGTATTTT	TRBD2	TRBV7-2	15	TRBJ2-3	many
CSAGCCQNEQFF	TGCAGCGCTGGGTGCTGTCAAAATGAGCAGTTCTTC	NA	TRBV29-1	12	TRBJ2-1	NA
CASSQGSSGDNEQFF	TGTGCCAGCAGTCAGGGGTCTAGCGGTGACAATGAGCAGTTCTTC	NA	TRBV4-2	15	TRBJ2-1	NA
CSARNGRGSNYGYTF	TGCAGTGCGCGGAACGGCCGGGGTTCTAACTATGGCTACACCTTC	NA	TRBV20-1	15	TRBJ1-2	once
CASSYYTGFSGANVLTF	TGTGCCAGCAGTTATTATACAGGATTCTCTGGGGCCAACGTCCTGACTTTC	NA	TRBV6-2/TRBV6-3	17	TRBJ2-6	few
CSVISWSSYNEQFF	TGCAGCGTGATTAGCTGGAGCTCCTACAATGAGCAGTTCTTC	NA	TRBV29-1	14	TRBJ2-1	few
CASSPGQRTDTQYF	TGTGCCAGCAGCCCCGGACAGCGCACAGATACGCAGTATTTT	NA	TRBV5-6	14	TRBJ2-3	few
CSVLGQVMTEAFF	TGCAGCGTATTGGGACAGGTGATGACTGAAGCTTTCTTT	TRBD1	TRBV29-1	13	TRBJ1-1	few
CASSLVAGRNNSPLHF	TGTGCCAGCAGCTTGGTCGCAGGGAGAAATAATTCACCCCTCCACTTT	NA	TRBV5-6	16	TRBJ1-6	NA
CASSSGQITTNTGELFF	TGTGCCAGCAGTTCGGGACAAATTACTACGAACACCGGGGAGCTGTTTTTT	NA	TRBV28	17	TRBJ2-2	NA
CATSRDGRATNTEAFF	TGTGCCACCAGCAGAGATGGAAGGGCCACGAACACTGAAGCTTTCTTT	NA	TRBV15	16	TRBJ1-1	NA
CASSRPNTYGYTF	TGTGCCAGCAGCCGGCCGAATACCTATGGCTACACCTTC	NA	TRBV6-2/TRBV6-3	13	TRBJ1-2	NA
CASSFQGAKDGYTF	TGCGCCAGCAGCTTTCAGGGGGCAAAAGATGGCTACACCTTC	TRBD1	TRBV5-1	14	TRBJ1-2	NA
CASRKRTGGTGELFF	TGCGCCAGCAGGAAACGGACAGGGGGCACCGGGGAGCTGTTTTTT	TRBD1	TRBV5-1	15	TRBJ2-2	NA
CSAARGGSTDTQYF	TGCAGTGCCGCCCGCGGGGGGAGCACAGATACGCAGTATTTT	TRBD2	TRBV20-1	14	TRBJ2-3	NA
CASSAGPSTDTQYF	TGTGCCAGCAGCGCGGGACCTAGCACAGATACGCAGTATTTT	NA	TRBV9	14	TRBJ2-3	few
CAWSVGWSTEQYF	TGTGCCTGGAGTGTAGGTTGGAGCACCGAGCAGTACTTC	NA	TRBV30	13	TRBJ2-7	NA
CASSPRLGGWNQPQHF	TGTGCCAGCAGCCCCAGGCTGGGTGGGTGGAATCAGCCCCAGCATTTT	NA	TRBV3-1	16	TRBJ1-5	NA
CASSWGSSGEGSGELFF	TGTGCCAGCAGTTGGGGTTCTAGCGGGGAAGGATCCGGGGAGCTGTTTTTT	TRBD2	TRBV6-6	17	TRBJ2-2	NA
CASRTGLNTGELFF	TGTGCCAGCAGGACAGGACTGAACACCGGGGAGCTGTTTTTT	NA	TRBV7-9	14	TRBJ2-2	NA
CASSTSNPGPPLHF	TGTGCCAGCAGTACGTCTAACCCAGGGCCACCCCTCCACTTT	NA	TRBV6-2/TRBV6-3	14	TRBJ1-6	few
CSVEDSGTGFTDTQYF	TGCAGCGTTGAAGATTCCGGGACAGGGTTCACAGATACGCAGTATTTT	TRBD1	TRBV29-1	16	TRBJ2-3	few
CASSQDPYRRGAGHEQFF	TGTGCCAGCAGCCAAGACCCCTATAGAAGGGGGGCCGGACATGAGCAGTTCTTC	NA	TRBV3-1	18	TRBJ2-1	NA
CAWSRTGSGDTQYF	TGTGCCTGGAGTCGAACGGGTTCGGGAGATACGCAGTATTTT	NA	TRBV30	14	TRBJ2-3	NA
CAISGGGGFYEQYF	TGTGCCATCAGTGGCGGTGGGGGCTTCTACGAGCAGTACTTC	NA	TRBV10-3	14	TRBJ2-7	few
CASSQEALAGGTDTQYF	TGTGCCAGCAGCCAAGAAGCGCTAGCGGGGGGCACAGATACGCAGTATTTT	TRBD2	TRBV3-1	17	TRBJ2-3	NA
CASSLGAREGDYEQYF	TGTGCCAGCAGTTTAGGTGCAAGAGAAGGGGACTACGAGCAGTACTTC	NA	TRBV27	16	TRBJ2-7	NA
CASSYSYGGLNTEAFF	TGTGCCAGCAGTTACTCGTACGGAGGCTTGAACACTGAAGCTTTCTTT	NA	TRBV6-2/TRBV6-3	16	TRBJ1-1	NA
CASSTGQTEAFF	TGTGCCAGCTCGACAGGACAGACTGAAGCTTTCTTT	NA	TRBV12-3/TRBV12-4	12	TRBJ1-1	NA
CASSPEGGSSYEQYF	TGTGCCAGCAGCCCGGAGGGGGGTAGCTCCTACGAGCAGTACTTC	NA	TRBV11-2	15	TRBJ2-7	NA
CSVVPKSGGSRELFF	TGCAGCGTTGTACCGAAATCGGGGGGAAGCCGGGAGCTGTTTTTT	TRBD2	TRBV29-1	15	TRBJ2-2	few
CASSVVAGTDTQYF	TGTGCCAGCAGCGTAGTAGCGGGCACAGATACGCAGTATTTT	NA	TRBV9	14	TRBJ2-3	NA
CAWNRGNTEAFF	TGTGCCTGGAACCGGGGGAACACTGAAGCTTTCTTT	NA	TRBV30	12	TRBJ1-1	NA
CASSLEHRSPYEQYF	TGTGCCAGCAGCTTGGAACACAGATCCCCCTACGAGCAGTACTTC	NA	TRBV7-9	15	TRBJ2-7	few
CSARVGQLYNSPLHF	TGCAGTGCTAGAGTTGGGCAGTTGTATAATTCACCCCTCCACTTT	NA	TRBV20-1	15	TRBJ1-6	few
CASRLGDSLNYGYTF	TGTGCCAGCAGACTAGGGGACAGCCTTAACTATGGCTACACCTTC	TRBD1	TRBV12-3/TRBV12-4	15	TRBJ1-2	many
CASSATAGTAYGYTF	TGTGCCAGCAGCGCTACAGCCGGGACGGCGTATGGCTACACCTTC	NA	TRBV5-5	15	TRBJ1-2	NA
CASSLYGTLRNTIYF	TGTGCCAGCAGCTTATACGGGACCCTCAGAAACACCATATATTTT	NA	TRBV13	15	TRBJ1-3	few
CASSPDATYEQYF	TGTGCCAGCAGCCCGGACGCGACCTACGAGCAGTACTTC	NA	TRBV7-9	13	TRBJ2-7	NA